This TCR beta chain originates from a study of blood T cell repertoires in COVID-19. Study at large: Sites across the United States, Italy and Spain contributed samples from acute and convalescent COVID-19. Nucleic acid was either cDNA or gDNA, and it came from T cells, B-cell-depleted T cells, or PBMCs.

Clones were sequenced by immunoSEQ multiplex PCR, and TCRdb holds only the in-frame ones, with some missing. The sample yields 200,000 to 250,000 clones, under 90% seen once. While infection was still active, Seattle patients were enrolled and then followed longitudinally. CDR3 length: 15 residues. Trimming at V came to 8 bases and at J to 1 base, leaving 12 bases not matched to a gene. The germline V gene encodes CDR1 SGHNT and CDR2 YYREEE (reference sequence). This clone showed up just once. The sequencing sample was made of peripheral blood. The chain uses TRBV5-4 and TRBJ2-7; 7 nucleotides agree with TRBD2. This receptor was identified in a woman over 75 with COVID-19, enrolled during active disease. The DNA for the CDR3 is TGTGCCAGTGGGGCAGCGGGGAAAGGGTCCTACGAGCAGTACTTC. This codes for CASGAAGKGSYEQYF. The full variable domain, its missing parts supplied by reference TRBV5-4 and TRBJ2-7, is ETGVTQSPTHLIKTRGQQVTLRCSSQSGHNTVSWYQQALGQGPQFIFQYYREEENGRGNFPPRFSGLQFPNYSSELNVNALELDDSALYLCASGAAGKGSYEQYFGPGTRLTVT.